This TCR beta chain appears in the sequencing data of a study of T cell responses to AZD1222 COVID-19 vaccine. Whole-study findings and limits: Breadth and depth of Spike-specific TCRs rose after two AZD1222 doses. The span of vaccine-associated CD4 TCRs extended across spike, with dominance at 160-218 and 743-854. Just 5 to 7 people given AZD1222 tested seropositive at baseline.

In regard to this clone: The antigen remains undetermined.

Clones were sequenced by immunoSEQ multiplex PCR, and TCRdb holds only the in-frame ones, with some missing. Among 140,000 or so clones listed, roughly 89% were seen once. The CDR3 contains 18 residues. Germline V lookup: CDR1 LNHDA, CDR2 SQIVND (reference sequence). V lost 5 bases to trimming and J lost 2 bases, with 24 bases between them. Specimen: peripheral blood, collected 28 days after the second AZD1222 dose. V is TRBV19 and J is TRBJ1-2; the D gene is possibly TRBD1 (6 bases). This sequence was found in an adult who received the AZD1222 COVID-19 vaccine. CDR3 protein: CASSPTGKAGTGNYGYTF. The CDR3 nucleotides are TGTGCCAGTAGTCCCACAGGGAAAGCAGGCACAGGCAACTATGGCTACACCTTC.